The rows below give T cell receptor beta chains drawn from one sample of a study of regulatory T cells in long-lasting Graves disease. TCRdb itself ran the multiplex PCR reads through MiXCR, one entry per CDR3 protein. Here the sample spans approximately 480,000 distinct CDR3 sequences, 16% being singletons. The same sample was also studied in work on T cells in Graves' hyperthyroidism and ophthalmopathy.

The sequenced sample was peripheral blood mononuclear cells (PBMCs), obtained at new diagnosis, from a patient treated with antithyroid drugs. Receptors were obtained from a man aged 35 to 55 with Graves disease. Each CDR3 is given without its conserved first and last residue.

cdr3_aa j_call v_call
ASSGRPGTTTDTQY TRBJ2-3 TRBV6-1
ASSYVGTDGDTQY TRBJ2-3 TRBV6-2/TRBV6-3
ASSTSGGLFTGELF TRBJ2-2 TRBV6-1
ASTLGGGGYEQY TRBJ2-7 TRBV5-1
ASSPYRTAGSSGNTIY TRBJ1-3 TRBV3-1
ATSLGGAAGGETQY TRBJ2-5 TRBV24-1
ASRDVGYNEQF TRBJ2-1 TRBV11-2
ASSFGGHEQF TRBJ2-1 TRBV7-8
AIGPELGTIY TRBJ1-3 TRBV10-3
ASSSGQGTTTNEKLF TRBJ1-4 TRBV5-1
ASTSLGSSDTQY TRBJ2-3 TRBV27
ASSLSLGMGRETQY . TRBV27
ASKTGGASEAF TRBJ1-1 TRBV5-1
ASSTGRTDTQY TRBJ2-3 TRBV19